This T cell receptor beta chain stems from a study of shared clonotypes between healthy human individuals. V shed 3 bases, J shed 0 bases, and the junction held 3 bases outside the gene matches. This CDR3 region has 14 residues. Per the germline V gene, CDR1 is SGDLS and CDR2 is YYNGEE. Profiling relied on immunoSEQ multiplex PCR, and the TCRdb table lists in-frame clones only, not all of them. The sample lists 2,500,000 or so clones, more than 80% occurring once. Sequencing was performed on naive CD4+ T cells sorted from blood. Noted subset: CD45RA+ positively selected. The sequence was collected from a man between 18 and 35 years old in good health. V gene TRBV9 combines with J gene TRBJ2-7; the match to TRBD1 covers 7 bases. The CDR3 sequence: CASSARTGSYEQYF. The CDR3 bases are TGTGCCAGCAGCGCCCGGACAGGCTCCTACGAGCAGTACTTC. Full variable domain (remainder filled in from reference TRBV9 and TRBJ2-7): DSGVTQTPKHLITATGQRVTLRCSPRSGDLSVYWYQQSLDQGLQFLIQYYNGEERAKGNILERFSAQQFPDLHSELNLSSLELGDSALYFCASSARTGSYEQYFGPGTRLTVT.